These T cell receptor beta chains were read from a single sample in a study of shared clonotypes between healthy human individuals. The data were produced by immunoSEQ multiplex PCR, yet TCRdb's version contains in-frame clones alone and is incomplete. The sample consists of hundreds of thousands of clones, around three quarters of them appearing once. Sequencing was performed on PBMCs. The receptors here all came from a woman aged 35 to 49 in good health. Some clones in this sample may be carry-over from other donors' samples. The CDR3 runs from the conserved cysteine through the conserved F or W. Fields, in order: J gene, V gene, CDR3 length, D gene, clone size, CDR3 protein, CDR3 DNA. A D gene is named only where the DNA matches it firmly. A clone size is listed for some rows: how often the clone was seen (once, few, many), or a class if it is expanded.

TRBJ2-1 TRBV20-1 10 - - CSALNNEQFF TGCAGTGCCCTCAACAATGAGCAGTTCTTC
TRBJ2-5 TRBV6-6 14 - - CASSYMASQETQYF TGTGCCAGCAGTTACATGGCCAGCCAAGAGACCCAGTACTTC
TRBJ1-5 TRBV7-2 15 - - CASSPTGQINQPQHF TGTGCCAGCAGCCCCACCGGACAGATCAATCAGCCCCAGCATTTT
TRBJ1-4 TRBV5-5 15 TRBD1 few CASSLVGQGDEKLFF TGTGCCAGCAGCTTGGTAGGGCAGGGGGATGAAAAACTGTTTTTT
TRBJ2-1 TRBV29-1 14 TRBD2 few CSVETAGEYNEQFF TGCAGCGTTGAAACGGCGGGAGAGTACAATGAGCAGTTCTTC
TRBJ2-5 TRBV6-1 17 TRBD2 - CASSDFGGGHWMETQYF TGTGCCAGCAGTGACTTCGGGGGAGGGCACTGGATGGAGACCCAGTACTTC
TRBJ1-1 TRBV11-2 15 - - CASSLAGTAAFEAFF TGTGCCAGCAGCTTGGCCGGGACGGCGGCGTTTGAGGCTTTCTTT
TRBJ1-5 TRBV15 17 - - CATSRDRFLESNQPQHF TGTGCCACCAGCAGAGATCGTTTTCTCGAGAGCAATCAGCCCCAGCATTTT
TRBJ2-7 TRBV7-6 16 - - CASSPRRTANSYEQYF TGTGCCAGCAGCCCCCGCCGGACAGCAAACTCCTACGAGCAGTACTTC
TRBJ1-1 TRBV5-5 13 - - CASSFQPNTEAFF TGTGCCAGCAGCTTTCAGCCGAACACTGAAGCTTTCTTT
TRBJ2-3 TRBV2 15 TRBD2 few CASKGLAGVADTQYF TGTGCCAGCAAAGGATTAGCGGGAGTAGCAGATACGCAGTATTTT
TRBJ2-7 TRBV9 13 - - CASSVAGSYEQYF TGTGCCAGCAGCGTAGCGGGGTCCTACGAGCAGTACTTC
TRBJ1-4 TRBV30 15 - - CAWSDEGSGGEKLFF TGTGCCTGGAGTGACGAGGGGTCGGGCGGGGAAAAACTGTTTTTT
TRBJ2-4 TRBV28 16 TRBD1 - CASRSQGASAKNIQYF TGTGCCAGCAGATCCCAGGGGGCCTCAGCCAAAAACATTCAGTACTTC
TRBJ2-7 TRBV7-2 15 - - CASSLAPTSWYEQYF TGTGCCAGCAGCTTAGCGCCTACTAGCTGGTACGAGCAGTACTTC
TRBJ2-5 TRBV29-1 9 - - CSAPRGQYF TGCAGCGCCCCCCGGGGGCAGTACTTC
TRBJ2-5 TRBV2 13 - - CASSRAPQETQYF TGTGCCAGCAGCCGGGCACCACAAGAGACCCAGTACTTC
TRBJ2-1 TRBV4-3 18 TRBD2 - CASSQEPSTGGAYNEQFF TGCGCCAGCAGCCAAGAACCTTCTACGGGAGGGGCCTACAATGAGCAGTTCTTC
TRBJ2-3 TRBV29-1 12 - - CSVARGSDTQYF TGCAGTGTGGCCCGAGGGTCAGATACGCAGTATTTT
TRBJ2-1 TRBV19 16 TRBD2 - CASSPQVAGAYNEQFF TGTGCCAGTAGCCCCCAGGTAGCGGGAGCCTACAATGAGCAGTTCTTC
TRBJ2-1 TRBV4-1 13 - few CASSQVERDEQFF TGCGCCAGCAGCCAAGTGGAGCGGGATGAGCAGTTCTTC
TRBJ1-2 TRBV4-3 13 - - CASSQDGAYGYTF TGCGCCAGCAGCCAAGATGGGGCCTATGGCTACACCTTC
TRBJ2-7 TRBV4-1 13 - - CASSPRVSYEQYF TGCGCCAGCAGCCCCCGGGTCTCCTACGAGCAGTACTTC
TRBJ1-4 TRBV4-2 14 TRBD1 few CASSRNRGNEKLFF TGTGCCAGCAGCCGCAACAGGGGGAATGAAAAACTGTTTTTT
TRBJ1-2 TRBV6-5 15 TRBD1 - CASSQRTGMLYGYTF TGTGCCAGCAGTCAACGGACAGGGATGTTATATGGCTACACCTTC
TRBJ2-4 TRBV10-3 16 - - CAISEGQGITKNIQYF TGTGCCATCAGTGAGGGGCAGGGGATCACCAAAAACATTCAGTACTTC
TRBJ2-7 TRBV10-3 13 - once CAISDWGVGEQYF TGTGCCATCAGTGATTGGGGGGTTGGAGAGCAGTACTTC
TRBJ1-3 TRBV7-3 15 - once CASSASGTIGNTIYF TGTGCCAGCAGCGCATCCGGGACAATCGGAAACACCATATATTTT
TRBJ1-4 TRBV18 16 TRBD1 few CASSPAPGGANEKLFF TGTGCCAGCTCACCCGCCCCAGGGGGGGCTAATGAAAAACTGTTTTTT
TRBJ1-6 TRBV6-6 13 - many CASSYTDRGPLHF TGTGCCAGCAGTTACACTGACCGTGGACCCCTCCACTTT
TRBJ1-2 TRBV4-1 15 TRBD1 - CASSLPGTGARGYTF TGCGCCAGCAGCCTCCCCGGGACAGGGGCGCGTGGCTACACCTTC
TRBJ2-3 TRBV5-4 15 - - CASSSRREGTDTQYF TGTGCCAGCAGCTCCAGACGGGAAGGCACAGATACGCAGTATTTT
TRBJ2-1 TRBV29-1 13 - - CSVQDSLINEQFF TGCAGCGTCCAGGACAGCCTCATCAATGAGCAGTTCTTC
TRBJ2-4 TRBV5-1 15 TRBD1 - CASTRDSLAKNIQYF TGCGCCAGCACCCGGGACAGTCTAGCCAAAAACATTCAGTACTTC
TRBJ2-7 TRBV7-3 16 - - CASSLYGQGIGYEQYF TGTGCCAGCAGCTTATACGGGCAGGGGATTGGGTACGAGCAGTACTTC
TRBJ1-1 TRBV2 17 - - CASSGGTWVGMNTEAFF TGTGCCAGCAGTGGGGGAACTTGGGTTGGGATGAACACTGAAGCTTTCTTT
TRBJ2-2 TRBV28 12 - - CASSTYRGELFF TGTGCCAGCAGTACCTACCGAGGGGAGCTGTTTTTT
TRBJ1-5 TRBV28 14 - - CASSLLPRGQPQHF TGTGCCAGCAGTTTGCTGCCAAGGGGTCAGCCCCAGCATTTT
TRBJ1-6 TRBV18 16 - - CASSPTAFSYNSPLHF TGTGCCAGCTCACCGACAGCTTTCTCCTATAATTCACCCCTCCACTTT
TRBJ2-7 TRBV6-6 15 - - CASSSTEPSVLEQYF TGTGCCAGCAGTTCCACGGAGCCCTCCGTTCTCGAGCAGTACTTC
TRBJ1-1 TRBV28 12 - - CASSTGGTEAFF TGTGCCAGCAGTACCGGGGGCACTGAAGCTTTCTTT
TRBJ2-5 TRBV29-1 11 TRBD2 once CSVELAGQQYF TGCAGCGTTGAATTAGCGGGGCAGCAGTACTTC
TRBJ2-7 TRBV28 13 - once CASSISWAHEQYF TGTGCCAGCAGTATCTCGTGGGCCCACGAGCAGTACTTC
TRBJ2-3 TRBV9 16 TRBD2 - CASSGTSGSGVDTQYF TGTGCCAGCAGCGGCACTAGCGGGAGTGGGGTAGATACGCAGTATTTT
TRBJ2-7 TRBV7-9 12 - - CASSLWRDEQYF TGTGCCAGCAGCTTGTGGCGGGACGAGCAGTACTTC
TRBJ2-7 TRBV5-1 19 TRBD2 - CASSLVLSSGRGVTYEQYF TGCGCCAGCAGCTTGGTCCTCTCTAGCGGGAGAGGGGTTACCTACGAGCAGTACTTC
TRBJ1-2 TRBV19 13 - - CASSIDLGYGYTF TGTGCCAGTAGTATAGATCTGGGATATGGCTACACCTTC
TRBJ1-1 TRBV7-9 15 - - CASSLRQQMNTEAFF TGTGCCAGCAGCTTAAGACAGCAAATGAACACTGAAGCTTTCTTT
TRBJ2-2 TRBV19 18 TRBD2 - CASSIFSGRAWSGGELFF TGTGCCAGTAGTATATTTTCCGGGAGGGCCTGGAGTGGCGGGGAGCTGTTTTTT